The rows below give T cell receptor beta chains drawn from one sample of a study of sequential checkpoint blockade in melanoma. Measured with immunoSEQ multiplex PCR; TCRdb has only the in-frame clones, and not every one. The sample has 25,000 to 35,000 clones, around 90% seen once. Source: CD8+ T cells sorted from blood (inferred from file names), taken from a patient given nivolumab and ipilimumab in sequence. Receptor source: a human donor with melanoma. The conserved cysteine and the conserved F or W are not part of the CDR3 here.

v_call | cdr3_aa
TRBV5-4 | ASSSGFYEQY
TRBV5-6 | ASSLVGVGELF
TRBV7-8 | ASSFEGGGYT
TRBV28 | ASSFDWIETQY
TRBV5-4 | ASSLMTGPQAAGQY
TRBV5-4 | ASSLGEGHLLYNEQF
TRBV4-3 | ASSQLAYNEQF
TRBV28 | ASSFVAELRPSSGGYT
TRBV9 | ASSVWPQNTEAF
TRBV5-5 | ASSNRDRDGYT
TRBV5-1 | ASRWDRAGAYNEQF
TRBV19 | ASSTETGDLEY
TRBV19 | ATTPSGAYRLEQF
TRBV4-2 | ASSQPGQGELTEAF
TRBV27 | ASSPSSGRVVYEQY
TRBV27 | ASSLLGQSYEQY
TRBV28 | ASRETGDGYEQY
TRBV19 | ASSIGWPPGQGNTGELF
TRBV5-1 | ASRFRQTNTEAF
TRBV6-4 | ASSGQGATDTQY
TRBV2 | ASSETSPYNEQF
TRBV29-1 | SVEGKGHSEAF
TRBV9 | ASSPRTGGTDTQY
TRBV27 | ASFYGNEQF
TRBV6-5 | ASSEATVYGYT
TRBV4-2 | ASSQEVSGSGGYT
TRBV9 | ASSVGGASTDTQY
TRBV19 | ASSIQTASNEQF
TRBV2 | ASSIPGEQY
TRBV7-6 | ASSRTLGAPSSYNEQF
TRBV11-2 | ASSPGTASGNTIY
TRBV6-5 | ATAPGTNNEQF
TRBV4-3 | ASSQDFGQAYEKLF
TRBV7-2 | ASSLGFSFQETQY
TRBV6-5 | ASRGTGWDYEQY
TRBV6-5 | ASSPAYEQY
TRBV29-1 | SASGFKTYEQY
TRBV7-6 | ASSLGRAGGPGF
TRBV29-1 | SGKLAGGPNEQF
TRBV19 | ASSLTGHPLEQY
TRBV5-1 | ASSLEAGSDEKLF
TRBV7-2 | ASSEASRNSPLH
TRBV6-4 | ASSEGARSLDEQF
TRBV19 | ASSIRTAPYGYT
TRBV6-5 | ASSSVGGELF
TRBV7-8 | ASSSGQETQY
TRBV6-5 | ASSYFPERSSPLH
TRBV11-2 | ASSLFYASGGIYNEQF
TRBV18 | ASSQGQSSNQPQH
TRBV7-3 | ASSVPGGNNEQF
TRBV7-9 | ASSTNLANEQF
TRBV5-1 | ASSLRGGSYNEQF
TRBV7-9 | ASSPLRTGETEAF
TRBV7-2 | ASSLASAGPGNEQF
TRBV5-6 | ASSLSGLAASYEQY
TRBV29-1 | SVAGTYEQY
TRBV19 | ASSIWAGPSYNEQF
TRBV29-1 | SALLWDRELNGYT
TRBV9 | ASSLQGYPTQY